A selection of T cell receptor beta chains follows, all from one sample in a study of cytomegalovirus exposure and HLA in healthy donors. Using immunoSEQ multiplex PCR, the repertoire was profiled, and TCRdb retains in-frame clones only, with some absent. Of approximately 170,000 clones in the sample, 70% to 80% were seen once. Source material: PBMCs. The receptors here all came from a woman aged 40 to 55 in good health and CMV-seronegative. The conserved cysteine and the conserved F or W are not part of the CDR3 here.

j_call v_call cdr3_aa
TRBJ1-1 TRBV7-2 ASSFFITEAF
TRBJ1-5 TRBV18 ASSASQGASNQPQH
TRBJ2-1 TRBV6-1 ASRDTGYSEQF
TRBJ2-1 TRBV2 ASSERAGGPGEQF
TRBJ2-2 TRBV14 ASSQVGGSYAGELF
TRBJ1-4 TRBV7-7 ASSFHPTFEASEEKLF
TRBJ2-7 TRBV30 AWSVSGSSYEQY
TRBJ2-1 TRBV9 ASGSRDSLGYDEQF
TRBJ2-7 TRBV7-9 ASSLGLSYEQY
TRBJ1-5 TRBV15 ATSRDPGSNQPQH
TRBJ2-1 TRBV29-1 SAYGGGFEQF
TRBJ1-1 TRBV25-1 ASSDIGRNTEAF
TRBJ2-5 TRBV5-1 ASSLLATQETQY
TRBJ1-2 TRBV27 ASSTTGGGYKDYGYT
TRBJ1-2 TRBV7-9 ASSLEAGQGGYT
TRBJ2-4 TRBV27 ASSLRVSGTTKNIQY
TRBJ2-1 TRBV11-3 ASSLTLAGGNEQF
TRBJ2-3 TRBV7-6 ASSLAGGTDTQY
TRBJ2-1 TRBV9 ASSVSSGPYNEQF
TRBJ1-2 TRBV4-2 ASSQDVSGDGYT
TRBJ1-3 TRBV7-9 ASSWGQGAGNTIY
TRBJ1-3 TRBV29-1 SASYSGNTIY
TRBJ1-2 TRBV28 ASSSTDRGYGYT
TRBJ2-3 TRBV11-2 ASSRTSGRDRDTQY
TRBJ2-3 TRBV29-1 SVETSGGTDTQY
TRBJ2-3 TRBV12-2 ASRRDQREGLNQNKSTDTQY
TRBJ1-1 TRBV25-1 ASSEYRDTEAF
TRBJ2-5 TRBV9 ASSETGGGETQY
TRBJ2-7 TRBV6-1 ASSERGLTYEQY
TRBJ2-7 TRBV11-2 ASSLSGYEQY
TRBJ1-1 TRBV5-1 ASSPGTGGTEAF
TRBJ2-7 TRBV5-1 ASRPPQTGGNEQY
TRBJ1-1 TRBV6-5 ASTQRNMNTEAF
TRBJ1-2 TRBV28 ASSLLDRGGGYT
TRBJ2-5 TRBV30 AWSRREIGETQY
TRBJ2-5 TRBV11-2 ASREGLAKETQY
TRBJ2-5 TRBV7-9 SSSLGSSGNQETQY
TRBJ2-1 TRBV9 ASSVGTVHNEQF
TRBJ2-3 TRBV5-1 ASSPQGDTQY
TRBJ2-7 TRBV2 ASRGTGKGYEQY
TRBJ2-3 TRBV27 ASSFLLAGADTQY
TRBJ2-1 TRBV6-5 ASSTGTSGLNEQF
TRBJ2-1 TRBV7-2 ASSLGSGRPNEQF
TRBJ2-5 TRBV29-1 SVGAGPQETQY
TRBJ2-3 TRBV19 ASIASGRRDTQY
TRBJ2-5 TRBV5-6 ASSLVRLAGGETQY
TRBJ1-6 TRBV15 ATSGLGDRARSPLH
TRBJ2-7 TRBV9 ASSVAPQGLALAYEQY
TRBJ1-5 TRBV28 ASRSTGNQPQH
TRBJ2-1 TRBV9 ASSVVASSVYNEQF
TRBJ1-2 TRBV5-4 ASRSGTDNYGYT
TRBJ2-3 TRBV19 ASNGQGATPQY
TRBJ1-3 TRBV4-1 ASSQDQGNTIY
TRBJ1-2 TRBV6-1 ASSEGHGLYGYT
TRBJ2-5 TRBV9 ASSVGASGNQETQY
TRBJ1-2 TRBV13 ASSSRERGLGYT
TRBJ1-1 TRBV27 ASSLSELNTEAF